The sequence of this TCR beta chain was determined in a study of cytomegalovirus exposure and HLA in healthy donors. The ends lost 1 base at V and 1 base at J; junction bases unmatched: 11. CDR1 and CDR2 from the germline V gene are GTSNPN and SVGIG (reference sequence). This CDR3 has 18 residues. This clone was counted a single time. Antigen: not known. The PCR used 60 Vbeta and 13 Jbeta primers. The authors' processing: As a later analysis found, there were 80 million or so unique TCR beta chains, of which roughly 11 million were shared. Using immunoSEQ multiplex PCR, the repertoire was profiled, and TCRdb retains in-frame clones only, with some absent. The V and J calls and clone size are taken from that table; D and trimming were inferred from the DNA. The table records roughly 100,000 clones, over 60% of them present only once. Findings of the study overall: In a later analysis, specific HLA alleles were associated with 15,000 to 20,000 TCR beta sequences at a 0.05 false discovery rate. Roughly uniform depth of sequencing across donors was assumed in presence/absence analyses.

The chain recombines TRBV30 with TRBJ2-2; the match to TRBD1 covers 8 bases. This clonotype was obtained from a male donor in good health and CMV-seropositive. The sequencing sample was made of PBMCs. CDR3 region: CAWSGQSYGTGNTGELFF. CDR3 nucleotide sequence: TGTGCCTGGAGTGGTCAATCATATGGGACAGGGAACACCGGGGAGCTGTTTTTT. Full variable domain (outside the CDR3, taken from reference TRBV30 and TRBJ2-2): SQTIHQWPATLVQPVGSPLSLECTVEGTSNPNLYWYRQAAGRGLQLLFYSVGIGQISSEVPQNLSASRPQDRQFILSSKKLLLSDSGFYLCAWSGQSYGTGNTGELFFGEGSRLTVL.